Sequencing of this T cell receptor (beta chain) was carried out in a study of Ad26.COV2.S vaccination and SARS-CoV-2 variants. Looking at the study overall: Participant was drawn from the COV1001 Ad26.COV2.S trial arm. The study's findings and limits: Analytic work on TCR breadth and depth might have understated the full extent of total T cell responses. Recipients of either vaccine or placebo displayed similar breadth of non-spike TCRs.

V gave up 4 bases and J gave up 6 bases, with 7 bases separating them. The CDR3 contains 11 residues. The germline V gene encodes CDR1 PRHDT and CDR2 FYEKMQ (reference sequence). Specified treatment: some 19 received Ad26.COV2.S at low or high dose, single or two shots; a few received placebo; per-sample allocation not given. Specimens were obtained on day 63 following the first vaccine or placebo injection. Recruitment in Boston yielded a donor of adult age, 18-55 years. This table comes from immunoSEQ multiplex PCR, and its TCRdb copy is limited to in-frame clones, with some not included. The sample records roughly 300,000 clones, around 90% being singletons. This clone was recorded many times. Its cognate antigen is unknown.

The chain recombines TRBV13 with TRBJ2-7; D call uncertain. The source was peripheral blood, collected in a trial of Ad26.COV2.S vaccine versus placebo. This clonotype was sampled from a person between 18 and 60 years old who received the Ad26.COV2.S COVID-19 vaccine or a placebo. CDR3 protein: CASSSLGEQYF. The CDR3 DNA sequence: TGTGCCAGCAGCTCCTTGGGCGAGCAGTACTTC.